This TCR beta chain was obtained from a study of cytomegalovirus exposure and HLA in healthy donors. The PCR used 60 Vbeta and 13 Jbeta primers. The repertoire was sequenced with immunoSEQ multiplex PCR; TCRdb's copy has only in-frame clones and lacks some. The table has roughly 69,000 clones, 73% seen once. This clone came up a few times. Germline loops: CDR1 SGHRS, CDR2 YFSETQ. The CDR3 covers 16 residues. V dropped 4 bases and J dropped 1; count of bases not matched to a gene: 9. Sequencing used PBMCs. This TCR was sampled from a man aged 45-65 years in good health and CMV-seronegative. The chain recombines TRBV5-1 with TRBJ1-1, with 8 bases fitting TRBD1. The CDR3 nucleotides read TGCGCCAGCAGCACCGGACAGGGAGCAGGGAACACTGAAGCTTTCTTT. Translated, it gives CASSTGQGAGNTEAFF.